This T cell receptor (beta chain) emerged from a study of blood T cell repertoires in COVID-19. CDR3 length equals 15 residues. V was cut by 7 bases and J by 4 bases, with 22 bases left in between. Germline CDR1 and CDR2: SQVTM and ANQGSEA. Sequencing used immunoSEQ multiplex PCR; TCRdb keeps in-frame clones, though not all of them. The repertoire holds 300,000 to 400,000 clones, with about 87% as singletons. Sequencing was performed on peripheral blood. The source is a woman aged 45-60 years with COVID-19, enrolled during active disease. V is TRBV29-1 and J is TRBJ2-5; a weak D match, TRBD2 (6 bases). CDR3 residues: CSDHPSEGSGETQYF. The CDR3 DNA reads TGCAGCGACCACCCTTCGGAGGGCTCAGGAGAGACCCAGTACTTC.